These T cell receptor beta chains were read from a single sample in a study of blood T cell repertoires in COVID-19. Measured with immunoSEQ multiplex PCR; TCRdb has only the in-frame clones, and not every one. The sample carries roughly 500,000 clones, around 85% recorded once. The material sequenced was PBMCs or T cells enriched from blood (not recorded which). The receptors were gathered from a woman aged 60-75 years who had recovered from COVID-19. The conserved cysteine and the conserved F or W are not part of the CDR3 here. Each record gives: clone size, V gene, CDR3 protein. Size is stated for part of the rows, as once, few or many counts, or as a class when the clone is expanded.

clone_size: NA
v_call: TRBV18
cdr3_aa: ASSPRSTKNIQY

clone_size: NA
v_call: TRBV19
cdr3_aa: ASMKFGGTDYQPQH

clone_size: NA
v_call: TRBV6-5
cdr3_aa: ASSYSITGAYGYT

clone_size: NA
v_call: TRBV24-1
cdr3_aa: ATSRQGTTGELF

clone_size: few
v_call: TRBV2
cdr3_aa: ASSLYNEQF

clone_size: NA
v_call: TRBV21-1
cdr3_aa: ASSRRQGCNQPQH

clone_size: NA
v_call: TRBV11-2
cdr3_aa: ASSLDVGEGSRYGYT

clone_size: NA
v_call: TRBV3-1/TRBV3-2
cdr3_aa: ASSQGIHRATPNSPLH

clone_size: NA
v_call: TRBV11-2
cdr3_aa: ASSLTPGLQMADTQY

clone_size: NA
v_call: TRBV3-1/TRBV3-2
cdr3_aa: ASSRRDSDQPQH

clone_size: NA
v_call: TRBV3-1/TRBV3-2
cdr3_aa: ASSPSSEAGGYT

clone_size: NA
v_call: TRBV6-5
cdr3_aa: ASSYSLSGDTQY

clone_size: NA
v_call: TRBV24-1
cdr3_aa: ATSDWDREGWGQETQY

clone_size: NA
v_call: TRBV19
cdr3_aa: ASSIRLAGGFIAKNIQY

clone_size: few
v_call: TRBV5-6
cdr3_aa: ASSFGRGWNTGELF

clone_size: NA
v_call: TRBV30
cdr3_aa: AWSRGGDVMNEQF

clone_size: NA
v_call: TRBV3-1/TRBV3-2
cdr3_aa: ASSQGQATVAQH

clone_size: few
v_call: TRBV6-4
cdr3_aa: ASSDSYLTGELF

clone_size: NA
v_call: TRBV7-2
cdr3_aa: ASSHTWSSYNEQF

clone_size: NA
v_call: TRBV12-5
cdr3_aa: ASGSSGFGNTIY

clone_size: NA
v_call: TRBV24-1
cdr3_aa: ATSEGLGGEQY

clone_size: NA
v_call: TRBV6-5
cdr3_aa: ASSYTQGSGYT

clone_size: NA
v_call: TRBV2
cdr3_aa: ASRAGWAFEQY

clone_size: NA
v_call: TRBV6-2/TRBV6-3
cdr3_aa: ASSPRGLAGEETQY

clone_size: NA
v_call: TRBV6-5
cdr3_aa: ASSSGGTNEKLF

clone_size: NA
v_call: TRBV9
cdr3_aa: ASSTSGGGADTQY

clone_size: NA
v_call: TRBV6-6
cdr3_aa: ASKGGGEGTEAF

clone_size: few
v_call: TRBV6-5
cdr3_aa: ASSYSGGNNSPLH

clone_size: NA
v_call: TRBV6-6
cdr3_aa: ASSPSSDTQY

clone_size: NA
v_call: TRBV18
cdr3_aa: ASLTTGQLSGYT

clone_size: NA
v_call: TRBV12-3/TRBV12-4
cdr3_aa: ASRDRIEAF

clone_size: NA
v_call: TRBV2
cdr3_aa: ASSFGTVFNQPQH

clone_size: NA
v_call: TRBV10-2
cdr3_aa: ASKDRGATNEKLF

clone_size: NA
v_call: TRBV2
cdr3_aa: ASSVGSHTEAF

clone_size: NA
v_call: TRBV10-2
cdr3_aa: ASSAPGEAPGVEAF